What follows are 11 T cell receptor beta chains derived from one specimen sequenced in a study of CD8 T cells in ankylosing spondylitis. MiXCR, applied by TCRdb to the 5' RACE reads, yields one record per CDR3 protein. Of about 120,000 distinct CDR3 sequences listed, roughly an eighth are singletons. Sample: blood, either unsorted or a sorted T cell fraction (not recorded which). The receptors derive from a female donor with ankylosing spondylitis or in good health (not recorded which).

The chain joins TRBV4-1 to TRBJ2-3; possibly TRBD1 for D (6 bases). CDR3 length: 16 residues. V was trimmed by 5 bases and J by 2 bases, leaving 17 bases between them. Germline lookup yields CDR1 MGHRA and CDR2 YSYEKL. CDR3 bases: TGCGCCAGCAGCGCCGCACTAGGGGGATTCACAGATACGCAGTATTTT. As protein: CASSAALGGFTDTQYF.

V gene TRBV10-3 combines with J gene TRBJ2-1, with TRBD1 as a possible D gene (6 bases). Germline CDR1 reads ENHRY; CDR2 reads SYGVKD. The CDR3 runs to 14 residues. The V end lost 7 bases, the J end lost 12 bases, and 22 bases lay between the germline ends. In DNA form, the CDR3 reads TGTGCCATCATTGCCATCGCCCAGGGGATGAGGCAGTTCTTC. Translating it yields CAIIAIAQGMRQFF.

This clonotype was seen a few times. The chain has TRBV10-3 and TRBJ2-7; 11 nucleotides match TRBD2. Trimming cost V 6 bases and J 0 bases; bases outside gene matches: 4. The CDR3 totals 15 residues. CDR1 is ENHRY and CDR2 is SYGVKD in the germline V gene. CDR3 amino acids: CAIRLTSGSSYEQYF. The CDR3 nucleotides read TGTGCCATCAGACTTACTAGCGGGAGCTCCTACGAGCAGTACTTC.

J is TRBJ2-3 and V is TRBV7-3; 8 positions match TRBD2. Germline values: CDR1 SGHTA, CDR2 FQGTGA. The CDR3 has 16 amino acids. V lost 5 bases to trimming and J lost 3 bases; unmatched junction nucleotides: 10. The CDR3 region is CASSNLAGSGTDTQYF. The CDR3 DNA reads TGTGCCAGCAGCAACCTAGCGGGTAGCGGAACAGATACGCAGTATTTT.

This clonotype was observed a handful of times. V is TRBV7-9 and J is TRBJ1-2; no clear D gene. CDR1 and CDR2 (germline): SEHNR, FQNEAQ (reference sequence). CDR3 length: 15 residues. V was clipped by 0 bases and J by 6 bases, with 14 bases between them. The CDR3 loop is CASSLARSPSNGYTF. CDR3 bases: TGTGCCAGCAGCTTAGCCCGGAGCCCCAGTAATGGCTACACCTTC.

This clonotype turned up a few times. The CDR3, as DNA: TGCGCCAGCAGCAGAGCTGGCGGGGAGCTGTTTTTT. Amino acid sequence: CASSRAGGELFF. The chain carries TRBV5-1 and TRBJ2-2, with D hard to call. Trimming took 4 bases from V and 7 from J, leaving 8 bases between them. The germline gives CDR1 SGHRS, CDR2 YFSETQ. The CDR3 is made up of 12 amino acids.

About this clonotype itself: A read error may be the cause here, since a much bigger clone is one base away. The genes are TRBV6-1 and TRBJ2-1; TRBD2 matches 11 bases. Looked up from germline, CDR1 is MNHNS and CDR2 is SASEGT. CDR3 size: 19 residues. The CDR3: CVSSVLSGRANFSYNEQFF. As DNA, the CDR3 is TGTGTCAGCAGTGTCCTTAGCGGGAGGGCCAATTTCTCCTACAATGAGCAGTTCTTC.

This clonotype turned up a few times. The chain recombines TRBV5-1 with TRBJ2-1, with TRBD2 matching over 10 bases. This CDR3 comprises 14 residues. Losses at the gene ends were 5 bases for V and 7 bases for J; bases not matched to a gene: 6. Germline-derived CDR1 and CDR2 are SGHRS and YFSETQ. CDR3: CASSEAGGNNEQFF. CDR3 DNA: TGCGCCAGCAGTGAAGCGGGAGGGAATAATGAGCAGTTCTTC. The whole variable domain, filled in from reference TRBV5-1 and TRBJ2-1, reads KAGVTQTPRYLIKTRGQQVTLSCSPISGHRSVSWYQQTPGQGLQFLFEYFSETQRNKGNFPGRFSGRQFSNSRSEMNVSTLELGDSALYLCASSEAGGNNEQFFGPGTRLTVL.

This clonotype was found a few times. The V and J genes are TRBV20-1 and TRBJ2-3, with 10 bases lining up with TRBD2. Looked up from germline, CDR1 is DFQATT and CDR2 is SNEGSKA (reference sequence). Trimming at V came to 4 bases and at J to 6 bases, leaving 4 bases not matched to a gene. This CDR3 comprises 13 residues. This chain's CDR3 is CSAIATSGDTQYF. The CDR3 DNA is TGCAGTGCTATCGCGACTAGCGGGGATACGCAGTATTTT.

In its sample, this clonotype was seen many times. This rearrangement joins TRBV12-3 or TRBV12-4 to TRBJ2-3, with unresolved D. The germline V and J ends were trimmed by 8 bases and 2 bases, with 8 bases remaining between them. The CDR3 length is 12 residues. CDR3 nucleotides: TGTGCCAGCCTGGGGTCCACAGATACGCAGTATTTT. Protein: CASLGSTDTQYF.

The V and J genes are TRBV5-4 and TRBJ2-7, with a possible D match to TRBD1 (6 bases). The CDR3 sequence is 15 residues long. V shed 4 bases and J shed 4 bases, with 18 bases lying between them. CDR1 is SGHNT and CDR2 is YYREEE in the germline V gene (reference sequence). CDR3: CASSPTRGGSYEQYF. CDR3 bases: TGTGCCAGCAGCCCAACTCGAGGGGGTTCTTACGAGCAGTACTTC.